This T cell receptor (beta chain) was recorded in a study of T cell repertoires in cytomegalovirus infection. Study-level information: The public TCR beta signatures pointed to both CMV infection and matching HLA type. Study results and limitations: The ex vivo response was dominated by HLA-C-restricted CMV-specific TCR beta clonotypes. Accumulated public TCR beta family frequency recognized individuals carrying CMV together with the relevant HLA.

TCRdb re-called the reads through MiXCR, storing one row per CDR3 protein. The table records approximately 400,000 distinct CDR3 sequences, approximately 31% of them present only once. In its sample, this clonotype was seen many times. The antigen is not known. Trimming pared 10 bases from V and 4 bases from J, leaving 18 bases between. The germline gives CDR1 SGHTA, CDR2 FQGNSA. CDR3 length: 14 amino acids. The chain is built from TRBV7-2 and TRBJ2-3; weak D call: TRBD2 (5 bases). The source is a human donor in good health (CMV status not recorded). Some clones in this sample may be carry-over from other donors' samples. The sample comprised PBMCs. CDR3 region: CATTRGGYADTQYF. Written as DNA, the CDR3 is TGTGCCACCACCCGGGGTGGGTATGCAGATACGCAGTATTTT.